The clone carrying this T cell receptor beta chain was seen ten or more times. Its ends do not fully match the called genes, so a read error is possible. The source of the sample is a study of blood T cells in healthy people across ages. The germline V gene encodes CDR1 SGHRS and CDR2 YFSETQ. This CDR3 comprises 13 residues. The use of a sample-barcoded 5' primer and a J-beta primer mix characterized a second PCR of about 7 to 12 cycles. One entry per CDR3 protein results from TCRdb running MiXCR on the 5' RACE reads. The sample comprises roughly 680,000 distinct CDR3 sequences, about 51% of which are singletons, and approximately 13% rests with the top ten.

The chain has TRBV5-1 and TRBJ1-2; D remains unclear. Sequencing was carried out using blood. This clonotype was sampled from a woman of 80 years or more in good health. The CDR3 sequence: CASSLAGNYGYTF. The DNA for the CDR3 is TGTGCCAGCAGCTTAGCCGGAAACTATGGCTACACCTTC. Based on the CDR3 plus reference TRBV5-1 and TRBJ1-2, the full variable domain is KAGVTQTPRYLIKTRGQQVTLSCSPISGHRSVSWYQQTPGQGLQFLFEYFSETQRNKGNFPGRFSGRQFSNSRSEMNVSTLELGDSALYLCASSLAGNYGYTFGSGTRLTVV.